This T cell receptor beta chain was identified in a study of T cells in Graves' hyperthyroidism and ophthalmopathy. To note about this clonotype: Its antigen is currently unknown.

The germline V gene has CDR1 MNHEY and CDR2 SMNVEV (reference sequence). V lost 2 bases and J lost 0, with 10 bases in between. The length of the CDR3 is 15 residues. Overall study findings and caveats: Also found in blood were most expanded thyroid clonotypes above 0.001. The model foresaw ophthalmopathy a median 6.5 months prior to onset.

Uncontrolled infection, other autoimmune disease, pregnancy or lactation led to exclusion. Amplified TCR beta CDR3 regions derived from RNA transcripts. Initially, a first-round RT-PCR of the TCR CDR3 employed the HTBI primer set. TCRdb fed the multiplex PCR reads into MiXCR, producing one record per CDR3 protein. This sample has 450,000 to 500,000 distinct CDR3 sequences, with 20% to 25% found just once. The TCR comes from a woman in her 70s with Graves' ophthalmopathy. The sequencing input was blood. The J gene is TRBJ1-1, the V gene TRBV27; no clear D gene. The CDR3 bases are TGTGCCAGCAGTTTAAAAACCGGGTTGAACACTGAAGCTTTCTTT. Amino acids: CASSLKTGLNTEAFF.